This TCR beta chain was recovered during a study of technical replicates of blood from several donors. Germline V gene data show CDR1 as LNHDA and CDR2 as SQIVND (reference sequence). CDR3 length: 13 residues. V was shortened by 3 bases and J by 5 bases, with 11 bases between the two germline ends. Clones were sequenced by immunoSEQ multiplex PCR, and TCRdb holds only the in-frame ones, with some missing. The sample has about 97,000 clones, about 95% seen once. Source material: T cells isolated from PBMCs. The chain joins TRBV19 to TRBJ2-7, with a possible D match to TRBD1 (6 bases). The receptor comes from a human donor in good health. CDR3 sequence: CASSIQGSHEQYF. The CDR3 region has the DNA TGTGCCAGTAGTATCCAGGGGAGCCACGAGCAGTACTTC. Together with reference TRBV19 and TRBJ2-7, the CDR3 gives the full variable domain: DGGITQSPKYLFRKEGQNVTLSCEQNLNHDAMYWYRQDPGQGLRLIYYSQIVNDFQKGDIAEGYSVSREKKESFPLTVTSAQKNPTAFYLCASSIQGSHEQYFGPGTRLTVT.